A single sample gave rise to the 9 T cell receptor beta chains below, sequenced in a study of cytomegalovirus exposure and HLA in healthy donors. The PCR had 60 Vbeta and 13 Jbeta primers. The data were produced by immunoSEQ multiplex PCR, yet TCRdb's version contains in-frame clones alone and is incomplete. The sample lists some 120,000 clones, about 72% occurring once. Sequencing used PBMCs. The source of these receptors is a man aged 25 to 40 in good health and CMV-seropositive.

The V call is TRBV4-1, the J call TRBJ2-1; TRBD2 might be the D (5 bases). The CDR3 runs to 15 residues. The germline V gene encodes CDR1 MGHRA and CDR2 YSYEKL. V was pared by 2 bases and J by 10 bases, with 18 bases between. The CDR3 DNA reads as TGCGCCAGCAGCCAACCTAGCTCAGGAGTGTGGGAGCAGTTCTTC. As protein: CASSQPSSGVWEQFF.

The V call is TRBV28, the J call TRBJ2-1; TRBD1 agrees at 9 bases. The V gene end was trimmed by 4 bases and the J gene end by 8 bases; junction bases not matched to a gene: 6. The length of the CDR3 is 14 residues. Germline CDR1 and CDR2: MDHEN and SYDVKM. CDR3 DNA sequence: TGTGCCAGCAGTTCGCCGGACAGGGGCCATGAGCAGTTCTTC. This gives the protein CASSSPDRGHEQFF.

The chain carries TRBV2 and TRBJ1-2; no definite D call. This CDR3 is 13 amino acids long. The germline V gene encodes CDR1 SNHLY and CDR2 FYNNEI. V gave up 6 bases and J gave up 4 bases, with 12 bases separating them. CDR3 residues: CASRYSGSYGYTF. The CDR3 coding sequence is TGTGCCAGCAGGTACTCGGGGAGCTATGGCTACACCTTC. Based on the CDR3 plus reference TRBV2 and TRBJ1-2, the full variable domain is EPEVTQTPSHQVTQMGQEVILRCVPISNHLYFYWYRQILGQKVEFLVSFYNNEISEKSEIFDDQFSVERPDGSNFTLKIRSTKLEDSAMYFCASRYSGSYGYTFGSGTRLTVV.

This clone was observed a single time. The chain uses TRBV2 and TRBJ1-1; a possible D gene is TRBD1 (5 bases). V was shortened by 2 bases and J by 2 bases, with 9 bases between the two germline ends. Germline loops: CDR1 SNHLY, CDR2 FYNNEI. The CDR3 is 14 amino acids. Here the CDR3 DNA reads TGTGCCAGCAGTGAACAGGGATATAACACTGAAGCTTTCTTT. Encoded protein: CASSEQGYNTEAFF.

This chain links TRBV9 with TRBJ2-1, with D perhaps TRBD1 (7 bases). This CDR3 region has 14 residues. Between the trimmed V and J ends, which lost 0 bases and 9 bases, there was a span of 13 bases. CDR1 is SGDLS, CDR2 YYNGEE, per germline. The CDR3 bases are TGTGCCAGCAGCGTAGTTTCAGGGGGAGGTGAGCAGTTCTTC. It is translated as CASSVVSGGGEQFF.

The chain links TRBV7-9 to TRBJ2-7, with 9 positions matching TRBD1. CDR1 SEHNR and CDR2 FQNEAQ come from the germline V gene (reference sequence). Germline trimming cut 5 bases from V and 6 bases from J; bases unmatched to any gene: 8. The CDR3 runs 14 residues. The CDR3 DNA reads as TGTGCCAGCAGCCCCCGGACAGGGGAGTCCGAGCAGTACTTC. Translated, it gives CASSPRTGESEQYF.

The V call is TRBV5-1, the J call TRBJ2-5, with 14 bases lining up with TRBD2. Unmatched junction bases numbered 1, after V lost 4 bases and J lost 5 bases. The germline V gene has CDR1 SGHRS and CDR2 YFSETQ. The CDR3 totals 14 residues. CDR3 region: CASSRLAGGETQYF. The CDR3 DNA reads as TGCGCCAGCAGCCGACTAGCGGGAGGGGAGACCCAGTACTTC.

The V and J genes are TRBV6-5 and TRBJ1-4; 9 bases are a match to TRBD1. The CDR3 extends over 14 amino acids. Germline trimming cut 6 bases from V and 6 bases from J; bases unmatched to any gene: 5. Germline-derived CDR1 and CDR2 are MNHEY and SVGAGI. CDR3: CASRDWTGDEKLFF. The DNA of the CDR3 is TGTGCCAGCAGGGACTGGACAGGGGATGAAAAACTGTTTTTT.

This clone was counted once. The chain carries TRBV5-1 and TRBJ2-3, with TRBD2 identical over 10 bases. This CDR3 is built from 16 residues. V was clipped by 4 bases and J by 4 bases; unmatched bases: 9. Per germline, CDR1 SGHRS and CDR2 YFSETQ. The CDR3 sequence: CASSSSGRSLADTQYF. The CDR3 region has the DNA TGCGCCAGCAGCAGTAGCGGGAGGTCTCTCGCAGATACGCAGTATTTT.